A single sample gave rise to the 25 T cell receptor beta chains below, sequenced in a study of metastatic and nonmetastatic thyroid tumors. TCRdb reanalyzed the PCR reads via MiXCR. The sample lists tens of thousands of clones; around 15% were seen once. Thyroid surgery took place with no prior treatment in any patient. The sample was blood. All receptors derive from a female donor with papillary thyroid cancer or a benign thyroid nodule (not recorded which). Some clones in this sample may be carry-over from other donors' samples.

The chain uses TRBV13 and TRBJ2-7; D possibly corresponds to TRBD2 (5 bases). Deletions cut 4 bases from V and 3 bases from J, with 16 bases between. The germline gives CDR1 PRHDT, CDR2 FYEKMQ (reference sequence). The CDR3 is 15 amino acids. CDR3 DNA sequence: TGTGCCAGCAGCTCCCTGCAGGAGGTAGGCTACGAGCAGTACTTC. Its protein is CASSSLQEVGYEQYF.

This clone was recorded at least ten times. The chain couples TRBV19 to TRBJ2-3; 11 bases line up with TRBD2. The CDR3 spans 17 residues. Germline values: CDR1 LNHDA, CDR2 SQIVND (reference sequence). The V gene end was trimmed by 6 bases and the J gene end by 4 bases; junction bases not matched to a gene: 12. The chain's CDR3 is CASSKPPTSGNPDTQYF. CDR3 nucleotide sequence: TGTGCCAGTAGCAAGCCCCCGACTAGCGGGAACCCAGATACGCAGTATTTT. Full variable domain (outside the CDR3, taken from reference TRBV19 and TRBJ2-3): DGGITQSPKYLFRKEGQNVTLSCEQNLNHDAMYWYRQDPGQGLRLIYYSQIVNDFQKGDIAEGYSVSREKKESFPLTVTSAQKNPTAFYLCASSKPPTSGNPDTQYFGPGTRLTVL.

This clone was counted at least ten times. In nucleotides, the CDR3 is TGTGCCAGCAGCTTGACAGGAAAATACGAGCAGTACTTC. Its protein is CASSLTGKYEQYF. The chain joins TRBV5-6 to TRBJ2-7; a possible D gene is TRBD1 (5 bases). V was trimmed by 1 base and J by 4 bases, leaving 9 bases between them. This CDR3 is 13 amino acids long. CDR1 is SGHDT and CDR2 is YYEEEE in the germline V gene.

In regard to this clone: A read error may be the cause here, since a much bigger clone is one base away. Other DNA sequences within the sample encode an identical CDR3. The chain recombines TRBV24-1 with TRBJ2-5, with 7 bases identical to TRBD2. J was trimmed by 5 bases and V by 0 bases; bases with no gene match: 5. Germline V gene sequence: CDR1 KGHDR, CDR2 SFDVKD. CDR3 size: 15 residues. The DNA of the CDR3 is TGTGCCACCAGTGATTTGTCTAGCGGTAAGGAGACCCAGTACTTC. Protein product: CATSDLSSGKETQYF.

This clone occurred once. An end of the junction differs from the germline gene, which may be a read error. V gene TRBV28 combines with J gene TRBJ2-2; the match to TRBD2 covers 12 bases. This CDR3 comprises 17 residues. Germline assignment: CDR1 MDHEN and CDR2 SYDVKM. CDR3: CASSFLAGGRGTGDLNF. CDR3 sequence (DNA): TGTGCCAGCAGTTTTCTAGCGGGAGGGCGGGGCACCGGGGATCTGAATTTT. The variable domain in full, completed from reference TRBV28 and TRBJ2-2, reads DVKVTQSSRYLVKRTGEKVFLECVQDMDHENMFWYRQDPGLGLRLIYFSYDVKMKEKGDIPEGYSVSREKKERFSLILESASTNQTSMYLCASSFLAGGRGTGDLNFGEGSRLTVL.

This clone has a handful of counts. The chain uses TRBV12-3 or TRBV12-4 and TRBJ1-2, with a weak D call TRBD1 (5 bases). V was trimmed by 1 base and J by 2 bases, leaving 11 bases between them. The CDR3 runs 15 residues. The DNA for the CDR3 is TGTGCCAGCAGTTTAGGAGGGGATGGGAACTATGGCTACACCTTC. Translating it yields CASSLGGDGNYGYTF.

At least ten counts were recorded for this clone. V and J are TRBV29-1 and TRBJ2-7; no reliable D call. Germline CDR1 is SQVTM and CDR2 is ANQGSEA. The CDR3 spans 14 residues. With 0 bases removed from V and 4 bases from J, the gap between germline ends came to 13 bases. The CDR3 region is CSVEDRLHGYEQYF. CDR3 bases: TGCAGCGTTGAAGATAGACTCCACGGGTACGAGCAGTACTTC.

This clone was detected ten times or more. The chain couples TRBV9 to TRBJ2-5; the D gene is possibly TRBD2 (6 bases). Germline loops: CDR1 SGDLS, CDR2 YYNGEE. The CDR3 length is 15 residues. V lost 0 bases, J lost 1 base, and 10 bases lay in between. CDR3 nucleotides: TGTGCCAGCAGCGTAGCGGCGGGGTTCCAAGAGACCCAGTACTTC. Translated: CASSVAAGFQETQYF.

This clone was observed many times. The chain employs TRBV11-2 and TRBJ2-6; D is uncertain. The germline V and J ends were trimmed by 1 base and 1 base, with 8 bases remaining between them. This CDR3 spans 16 amino acids. CDR1 and CDR2 from the germline V gene are SGHAT and FQNNGV. This CDR3 is CASSLGVGSGANVLTF. CDR3 sequence (DNA): TGTGCCAGCAGCTTAGGTGTGGGTTCTGGGGCCAACGTCCTGACTTTC.

This clone appeared a few times. The genes are TRBV28 and TRBJ2-7; 7 nucleotides align to TRBD1. The trim removed 6 bases at V and 2 bases at J, leaving 4 bases unmatched. The CDR3 loop spans 13 amino acids. The germline V gene encodes CDR1 MDHEN and CDR2 SYDVKM. This CDR3 reads CASRGDRAYEQYF. CDR3 coding DNA: TGTGCCAGCAGGGGAGACAGGGCCTACGAGCAGTACTTC.

This clone occurred many times. The chain recombines TRBV24-1 with TRBJ2-2; possibly TRBD1 or TRBD2 for D (6 bases each). Germline V gene data show CDR1 as KGHDR and CDR2 as SFDVKD. The CDR3 covers 15 residues. Trimming took off 3 bases at V and 6 bases at J, with 13 bases between the two ends. Written as DNA, the CDR3 is TGTGCCACCAGTGATAGCCGGGGGCGCCCCGGGGAGCTGTTTTTT. This encodes CATSDSRGRPGELFF.

At least ten counts were recorded for this clone. The V and J genes are TRBV5-1 and TRBJ2-3; the match to TRBD1 covers 7 bases. V dropped 1 base and J dropped 4; count of bases not matched to a gene: 0. In germline, CDR1 is SGHRS, CDR2 YFSETQ. The CDR3 extends over 13 amino acids. The CDR3 protein is CASSLTGADTQYF. The CDR3 DNA reads TGCGCCAGCAGCTTGACAGGGGCAGATACGCAGTATTTT.

This clone counts as medium-sized (0.01 to 0.1%). V and J are TRBV28 and TRBJ2-7, with a possible D match to TRBD1 (6 bases). CDR3 length equals 12 residues. Per the germline V gene, CDR1 is MDHEN and CDR2 is SYDVKM. Trimming pared 5 bases from V and 9 bases from J, leaving 14 bases between. CDR3 amino acids: CASSPRQGTQYF. CDR3 coding DNA: TGTGCCAGCAGTCCCCGGCAGGGGACGCAGTACTTC.

In this sample, this clone turned up many times. J is TRBJ2-2 and V is TRBV7-9; the match to TRBD1 covers 8 bases. V shed 6 bases, J shed 6 bases, and the junction held 6 bases outside the gene matches. Per germline, CDR1 SEHNR and CDR2 FQNEAQ (reference sequence). CDR3 length equals 14 residues. This CDR3 is CASSDRGDAGELFF. CDR3 sequence (DNA): TGTGCCAGCAGTGACAGGGGCGATGCCGGGGAGCTGTTTTTT.

This rearrangement joins TRBV7-2 to TRBJ2-7; TRBD2 might be the D (5 bases). The CDR3 is 14 amino acids. Looked up from germline, CDR1 is SGHTA and CDR2 is FQGNSA. Trimming removed 5 bases from V and 6 bases from J, with 17 bases in between. Here the CDR3 reads CASSPDGGLREQYF. CDR3 sequence (DNA): TGTGCCAGCAGCCCCGACGGAGGTCTACGCGAGCAGTACTTC.

This clone was counted ten times or more. This chain joins TRBV6-2 or TRBV6-3 and TRBJ2-1; 14 bases match TRBD2. The CDR3 length is 14 residues. V shed 6 bases and J 8 bases; nucleotides not matched to a gene: 3. CDR1 is MNHEY and CDR2 is SVGEGT in the germline V gene. CDR3 DNA sequence: TGTGCCAGCAGACCGACTAGCGGGAGGGATGAGCAGTTCTTC. It is translated as CASRPTSGRDEQFF.

On this clone: One end of the junction does not line up with germline, which may come from a read error. V and J are TRBV20-1 and TRBJ1-2, with TRBD1 matching 9 bases. This CDR3 region has 13 residues. Germline V gene lookup returns CDR1 DFQATT and CDR2 SNEGSKA (reference sequence). The CDR3 region is CSTKTGGAGGCTF. CDR3 in DNA: TGCAGCACCAAGACAGGGGGAGCAGGTGGCTGCACCTTC.

This clone was seen a handful of times. The CDR3 carries no conserved terminal phenylalanine or tryptophan, so it likely arises from a read error. This rearrangement joins TRBV6-1 to TRBJ2-3; D gene unclear. Per the germline V gene, CDR1 is MNHNS and CDR2 is SASEGT. The CDR3 sequence is 14 residues long. V was clipped by 8 bases and J by 5 bases, with 17 bases between them. CDR3 nucleotide sequence: TGTGCCAGCGGAATACCGGAACTTTTAGATACGCAGTATCTT. Encoded protein: CASGIPELLDTQYL.

A remark on this clone: A much larger clone sits a single nucleotide away, making a read error possible. The sample holds other DNA sequences that translate to the same CDR3. The rearrangement joins TRBV5-1 to TRBJ1-1, with D perhaps matching TRBD1 (6 bases). This CDR3 is built from 13 residues. V lost 0 bases to trimming and J lost 5 bases, with 8 bases between them. CDR1 is SGHRS, CDR2 YFSETQ, per germline. CDR3 region: CASSLEGGTEAFF. CDR3 DNA sequence: TGCGCCAGCAGCTTGGAGGGGGGTACTGAAGCTTTCTTT.

This clone was picked up many times. The chain joins TRBV19 to TRBJ2-5; D is possibly TRBD2 (7 bases). From germline, CDR1 is LNHDA and CDR2 SQIVND (reference sequence). Trimming cost V 5 bases and J 3 bases, with 13 bases left between them. The CDR3 totals 14 residues. CDR3 region: CASSLQGGEETQYF. For the CDR3, the DNA is TGTGCCAGTAGTCTCCAAGGGGGGGAAGAGACCCAGTACTTC.

This clone was observed many times. J is TRBJ1-1 and V is TRBV19; D is uncertain. Germline V gene data show CDR1 as LNHDA and CDR2 as SQIVND (reference sequence). Trimming cost V 9 bases and J 6 bases, with 17 bases left between them. The CDR3 totals 13 residues. In DNA, the CDR3 is TGTGCCAGCTCCTCGTTAGCGTTTGCTGAAGCTTTCTTT. It translates to CASSSLAFAEAFF. Complete variable domain (other parts from reference TRBV19 and TRBJ1-1): DGGITQSPKYLFRKEGQNVTLSCEQNLNHDAMYWYRQDPGQGLRLIYYSQIVNDFQKGDIAEGYSVSREKKESFPLTVTSAQKNPTAFYLCASSSLAFAEAFFGQGTRLTVV.

This clone was observed many times. This chain uses TRBV20-1 with TRBJ1-1; TRBD1 matches 7 bases. From germline, CDR1 is DFQATT and CDR2 SNEGSKA (reference sequence). The CDR3 is 13 residues long. With 4 bases clipped from V and 3 bases from J, the junction kept 5 bases outside the gene matches. CDR3: CSAIGTADTEAFF. The CDR3 coding sequence is TGCAGTGCTATCGGGACAGCCGACACTGAAGCTTTCTTT.

This clone was counted many times. V usage is TRBV6-1 and J usage is TRBJ2-1; D not certain. Trimming stripped 4 bases from V and 6 bases from J, with 13 bases between. This CDR3 spans 14 amino acids. Germline V CDR1 and CDR2: MNHNS, SASEGT. This chain's CDR3 is CASSVGRLPNEQFF. DNA for the CDR3: TGTGCCAGCAGTGTGGGCAGATTACCCAATGAGCAGTTCTTC.

Turning to this clone: A much more abundant neighbour one base away suggests this may be a read error. This rearrangement joins TRBV5-6 to TRBJ2-1; TRBD1 is a possible D gene (5 bases). V lost 4 bases, J lost 5 bases, and 16 bases lay in between. In germline, CDR1 is SGHDT, CDR2 YYEEEE. The CDR3 runs 15 residues. The CDR3 DNA reads as TGTGCCAGCAGCGTCGACAGTGGGGCGGACAATGAGCAGTTCTTC. Amino acids: CASSVDSGADNEQFF. The full variable domain, completed using reference TRBV5-6 and TRBJ2-1, is DAGVTQSPTHLIKTRGQQVTLRCSPKSGHDTVSWYQQALGQGPQFIFQYYEEEERQRGNFPDRFSGHQFPNYSSELNVNALLLGDSALYLCASSVDSGADNEQFFGPGTRLTVL.

This clone has at least ten counts. This chain uses TRBV15 with TRBJ2-5; D gene unclear. The CDR3 is 14 residues long. The V gene lost 0 bases and the J gene lost 2 bases, with 7 bases spanning the gap. CDR1 is LNHNV and CDR2 is YYDKDF in the germline V gene (reference sequence). The CDR3, as DNA: TGTGCCACCAGCAGAGATATCGGGCAAGAGACCCAGTACTTC. The encoded protein is CATSRDIGQETQYF. The full variable domain, in which reference TRBV15 and TRBJ2-5 provide the parts outside the CDR3, is DAMVIQNPRYQVTQFGKPVTLSCSQTLNHNVMYWYQQKSSQAPKLLFHYYDKDFNNEADTPDNFQSRRPNTSFCFLDIRSPGLGDTAMYLCATSRDIGQETQYFGPGTRLLVL.